This T cell receptor beta chain was obtained from a study of blood T cell repertoires in COVID-19. Study details: The analysed material was cDNA or gDNA that came from T cells, B-cell-depleted T cells, or PBMCs.

Original handling: Counts of nucleated cells, estimated from reference gene primer amplification, were obtained. Sequencing was performed with immunoSEQ multiplex PCR; in TCRdb, only in-frame clones are kept and a portion is missing. V and J calls and clone size are given by that table; D and trimming were obtained from the DNA. Of about 270,000 clones listed, approximately 90% are singletons. This CDR3 comprises 14 residues. CDR1 is LNHDA, CDR2 SQIVND, per germline (reference sequence). After removal of 5 bases from V and 4 bases from J, the junction contained 2 bases not matched to a gene. This chain links TRBV19 with TRBJ1-5, with 10 bases aligning to TRBD1. Sequencing was done on a sample of PBMCs or T cells enriched from blood (not recorded which). The receptor was derived from a man aged 35-49 years who had been exposed to COVID-19. The CDR3 spells CASSLGQGNQPQHF. The CDR3 nucleotides read TGTGCCAGTAGTCTGGGACAGGGGAATCAGCCCCAGCATTTT.